This T cell receptor (beta chain) is from a study of post-analysis software for immune sequencing data. In the study overall: Relapsing-remitting, secondary progressive and progressive-relapsing multiple sclerosis courses were included.

Unique molecular identifiers had been added to the TCR beta cDNA libraries. The source material, about 0.9 to 10 million T cells, gave rise to about 500,000 cDNA molecules. TCRdb used MiXCR to reprocess the PCR reads, holding one entry per CDR3 protein. The data show about 800,000 distinct CDR3 sequences, just under 30% seen once. Study findings and constraints: For normalized Chao1 diversity, multiple sclerosis patients scored significantly lower than controls did. Patients had higher frequencies than controls of five TRBV segments, including TRBV5-6, TRBV5-1 and TRBV20-1.

Germline CDR1 SGHTA, CDR2 FQGNSA. V shed 5 bases, J shed 3 bases, and the junction held 13 bases outside the gene matches. This CDR3 region has 18 residues. This clonotype was found a few times. No antigen is known for it. The sequencing input was blood. This TCR was recovered from a girl aged 5-17 years with multiple sclerosis. This chain connects TRBV7-2 to TRBJ2-1; 10 bases align to TRBD1. CDR3 sequence (DNA): TGTGCCAGCAGCCCCGACAGGGGGCGGCGGACGATCTACAATGAGCAGTTCTTC. It yields the protein CASSPDRGRRTIYNEQFF.